This TCR beta chain was captured in a study of OX40 agonist ivuxolimab in advanced cancers. The repertoire was sequenced with immunoSEQ multiplex PCR; TCRdb's copy has only in-frame clones and lacks some. The sample lists about 38,000 clones, approximately 90% seen once, with more than 9% in the top ten. As for this clone: Its matching antigen is unknown.

It was autoimmune disease history or systemic immunosuppression that excluded patients. Germline V gives CDR1 SGHDT, CDR2 YYEEEE. The CDR3 covers 15 residues. Trimming cost V 0 bases and J 0 bases, with 10 bases left between them. General observations from the study: Fewer expanded clones were found on average in CD4+ than in CD8+ T cells.

Sequencing used CD4+ or CD8+ T cells sorted from blood, obtained in a trial of the OX40 agonist ivuxolimab. V is TRBV5-6 and J is TRBJ2-7; no clear D. The TCR originated in an adult with an advanced solid tumor such as melanoma, head and neck, liver or kidney cancer. For the CDR3, the DNA is TGTGCCAGCAGCTTGGTGGCAGCACCCTCCTACGAGCAGTACTTC. It codes for CASSLVAAPSYEQYF.